This T cell receptor beta chain was sequenced for a study of shared clonotypes between healthy human individuals. Study summary: The people who gave samples were a couple of women and three men aged 18 to 49. Each donor's CD4 naive and CD4 memory cells filled three plates apiece, CD8 naive two, and CD8 memory one. The study's findings and limits: Clonotypes which were not shared had lower generation probabilities than clonotypes that all four donors shared. As a rule, naive subsets had a larger estimated richness than memory subsets.

It was CD45RO-negative cells, positively selected for CCR7, that made up naive CD8 cells, with terminally differentiated effector memory CD45RA+ cells excluded. Only in-frame clones appear in the TCRdb table, and some are missing; sequencing was by immunoSEQ multiplex PCR. The profile covers some 2,100,000 clones, with 85% to 95% appearing a single time and 1.5% to 2% taken by the ten largest. The CDR3 has 19 residues. Unmatched junction bases numbered 14, after V lost 7 bases and J lost 4 bases. Per the germline V gene, CDR1 is ENHRY and CDR2 is SYGVKD. A word on this clone: The target antigen is unknown.

The specimen was naive CD8+ T cells from PBMCs. The chain is built from TRBV10-3 and TRBJ2-3, with TRBD2 matching over 16 bases. The clonotype comes from a man aged 18 to 30 in good health. Some clones in this sample may be carry-over from other donors' samples. CDR3 sequence reads: CAITKGTSGRGCVADTQYF. CDR3 DNA: TGTGCCATCACGAAGGGGACTAGCGGGAGGGGTTGTGTTGCAGATACGCAGTATTTT.